This TCR beta chain was documented in a study of STAT5B mutations in CD4+ large granular lymphocyte leukemia. From germline, CDR1 is MNHEY and CDR2 SVGAGI. This CDR3 has 15 residues. The J segment lost 1 base and the V segment lost 6 bases, leaving 4 bases of the junction unmatched. As to this clone: Its antigen is not identified.

TCRdb's table, derived via immunoSEQ multiplex PCR, lists solely in-frame clones and lacks some. The table has under 50,000 clones, 84% seen once. Study observations and caveats: Top patient clones used TRBV06 genes more often: 8/27 versus 2/35 in controls. Main leukemic clonotypes were patient-specific, but roughly 25% appeared at low frequency elsewhere.

The V gene is TRBV6-5, the J gene TRBJ1-5, with 9 bases matching TRBD1. Sequenced: CD4+ T cells from blood buffy coats. This receptor was identified in a human donor in good health. The CDR3 DNA is TGTGCCAGCAGGCGGACAGGGGAGAGCAATCAGCCCCAGCATTTT. This codes for CASRRTGESNQPQHF.